This T cell receptor beta chain was obtained from a study of blood T cell repertoires in COVID-19. Across the whole study: The cDNA or gDNA used as material had been derived from T cells, B-cell-depleted T cells, or PBMCs.

Germline V gene lookup returns CDR1 ENHRY and CDR2 SYGVKD. This CDR3 region has 16 residues. With V trimmed by 1 base and J by 0 bases, 5 bases remained unmatched. In the source study's methods: Estimation of nucleated cell counts relied on the amplification of reference gene primers. Generated by immunoSEQ multiplex PCR, the TCRdb table keeps only in-frame clones and is missing some. V and J calls and clone size come straight from that table; D and trimming were deduced from the DNA. Of 95,000 to 150,000 clones listed, over 75% are singletons. The chain couples TRBV10-3 to TRBJ1-2, with TRBD1 matching over 7 bases. The clonotype was recovered from a woman older than 75 with acute or convalescent COVID-19. The sequenced sample was peripheral blood. CDR3 loop: CAISEFDRAANYGYTF. CDR3 coding DNA: TGTGCCATCAGTGAGTTCGACAGGGCGGCTAACTATGGCTACACCTTC.